These T cell receptor beta chains were read from a single sample in a study of CD8 T cells in ankylosing spondylitis. From the 5' RACE reads, TCRdb called clonotypes with MiXCR, one entry per CDR3 protein. The repertoire holds about 390,000 distinct CDR3 sequences, with about 20% as singletons. The sample was blood, either unsorted or a sorted T cell fraction (not recorded which). Every receptor here comes from a male donor with ankylosing spondylitis. CDR3s include the opening cysteine and the closing phenylalanine or tryptophan. Each record gives: CDR3 length, J gene, V gene, clone size, D gene, CDR3 DNA, CDR3 protein. D genes are given only for firm matches. A row's size may be missing; if present it is once, few, many or a size class.

>15|TRBJ2-5|TRBV11-2|.|TRBD2
TGTGCCAGCAGCACCCGGACTAGCGCGGTGGGGGCCCAGTACTTC
CASSTRTSAVGAQYF
>12|TRBJ2-3|TRBV18|.|.
TGTGCCAGCGCCCGGACAGCAGATACGCAGTATTTT
CASARTADTQYF
>15|TRBJ1-2|TRBV12-3/TRBV12-4|few|.
TGTGCCAGCAGACCCCAACAGTCAGGGAACTATGGCTACACCTTC
CASRPQQSGNYGYTF
>16|TRBJ2-1|TRBV12-3/TRBV12-4|once|.
TGTGCCAGCAGTTTGGGCTTGGACGTAGGATACAATGAGCAGTTCTTC
CASSLGLDVGYNEQFF
>15|TRBJ1-5|TRBV13|.|.
TGTGCCAGCAGGGGGACGTACATCAGCAATCAGCCCCAGCATTTT
CASRGTYISNQPQHF
>13|TRBJ2-2|TRBV30|few|.
TGTGCCTGGAGTGTACAAGTGGCCGGGGAGCTGTTTTTT
CAWSVQVAGELFF
>16|TRBJ1-3|TRBV5-1|.|.
TGCGCCAGCAGCCTGGAGGGTCGGCGCTCTGGAAACACCATATATTTT
CASSLEGRRSGNTIYF
>16|TRBJ1-6|TRBV7-9|.|.
TGTGCCAGCAGCCCTGACTCAGGGTCAGTTATCTCACCCCTCCACTTT
CASSPDSGSVISPLHF
>13|TRBJ1-4|TRBV20-1|.|.
TGCAGTGCGGCCGGGACCGATAATGAAAAACTGTTTTTT
CSAAGTDNEKLFF
>13|TRBJ2-1|TRBV9|.|.
TGTGCCAGCAGCGTAGCTACAACAGGGGAGCAGTTCTTC
CASSVATTGEQFF
>16|TRBJ2-4|TRBV2|few|TRBD2
TGTGCCAGCAGTCCCCCTATCTGGACTAGCGGTAGCATTCAGTACTTC
CASSPPIWTSGSIQYF
>16|TRBJ2-3|TRBV12-3/TRBV12-4|few|TRBD1
TGTGCCAGCACCGAGACAGGGTCCATGAGCACAGATACGCAGTATTTT
CASTETGSMSTDTQYF
>16|TRBJ2-5|TRBV20-1|.|TRBD2
TGCAGTGCTAGTCGGATAAAGTTAGCGGGAGGGGAGACCCAGTACTTC
CSASRIKLAGGETQYF
>15|TRBJ1-1|TRBV7-9|few|TRBD1
TGTGCCAGCAGTACAGGGGGCGGAGTGAACACTGAAGCTTTCTTT
CASSTGGGVNTEAFF
>15|TRBJ2-7|TRBV7-6|few|.
TGTGCCAGCAGCTTAGGGGGGGTTAGCTCCTACGAGCAGTACTTC
CASSLGGVSSYEQYF
>16|TRBJ2-3|TRBV4-1|few|.
TGCGCCAGCAGCCAAGTCGGCGGGCCGAGCACAGATACGCAGTATTTT
CASSQVGGPSTDTQYF
>13|TRBJ2-1|TRBV28|few|TRBD1
TGTGCCAGCTGGGCAGGGGGTTACAATGAGCAGTTCTTC
CASWAGGYNEQFF
>16|TRBJ2-5|TRBV15|few|.
TGTGCCACCAGCTACCTTGGACAGGCGGGGCAAGAGACCCAGTACTTC
CATSYLGQAGQETQYF
>17|TRBJ2-1|TRBV4-2|few|TRBD2
TGTGCCAGCAGCCCAAAGACTAGCGGGTTAGATTACAATGAGCAGTTCTTC
CASSPKTSGLDYNEQFF
>13|TRBJ1-2|TRBV29-1|few|TRBD1
TGCAGCGTTCGTCCCGGGACAGACTATGGCTACACCTTC
CSVRPGTDYGYTF
>15|TRBJ2-5|TRBV18|few|.
TGTGCCAGCTCATCTAATTGGGGGCGTCAAGAGACCCAGTACTTC
CASSSNWGRQETQYF
>17|TRBJ2-1|TRBV19|.|TRBD2
TGTGCCAGTAGTACCTTTACCGGGACTACGAACTACAATGAGCAGTTCTTC
CASSTFTGTTNYNEQFF
>15|TRBJ2-7|TRBV4-2|.|TRBD2
TGTGCCAGCAGCCTCAGCGGGAGTAGCTCCTACGAGCAGTACTTC
CASSLSGSSSYEQYF
>15|TRBJ2-5|TRBV6-5|few|.
TGTGCCAGCAGTTCAGGGGGGGATACCGCAGAGACCCAGTACTTC
CASSSGGDTAETQYF
>17|TRBJ1-4|TRBV7-9|few|TRBD1
TGTGCCAGCAGCTCCCGCGGACAGGGCACAACTAATGAAAAACTGTTTTTT
CASSSRGQGTTNEKLFF
>13|TRBJ2-4|TRBV20-1|.|TRBD2
TGCAGTGCAAACCAGCGGGACAAAAACATTCAGTACTTC
CSANQRDKNIQYF
>15|TRBJ2-1|TRBV3-1|few|.
TGTGCCAGCAGCCAAGTGGTGTACTCCTACAATGAGCAGTTCTTC
CASSQVVYSYNEQFF
>17|TRBJ2-3|TRBV7-3|.|TRBD2
TGTGCCAGCAGCCCGAACGTAAGGACTAGCGGAGCAGATACGCAGTATTTT
CASSPNVRTSGADTQYF
>13|TRBJ2-3|TRBV24-1|many|.
TGTGCCACCAGCCCACGGGGTTCCGATACGCAGTATTTT
CATSPRGSDTQYF
>14|TRBJ1-2|TRBV20-1|.|.
TGCAGTGCTAGAACCACACAGGGTAGCTATGGCTACACCTTC
CSARTTQGSYGYTF
>16|TRBJ2-3|TRBV9|.|TRBD2
TGTGCCAGCAGCCTGACTAGCGGGAGGGGACCAGATACGCAGTATTTT
CASSLTSGRGPDTQYF
>14|TRBJ1-2|TRBV29-1|.|.
TGCAGCGTTGGATCGGGAGGGTTGGACTATGGCTACACCTTC
CSVGSGGLDYGYTF
>14|TRBJ1-2|TRBV30|few|.
TGTGCCTGGAGTACGTCTACAGTACGGAATGGCTACACCTTC
CAWSTSTVRNGYTF
>13|TRBJ2-2|TRBV7-2|few|.
TGTGCCAGCAGCTTAACCAGCACCGGGGAGCTGTTTTTT
CASSLTSTGELFF
>13|TRBJ2-1|TRBV10-3|.|.
TGTGCCATCAGTGAGTCGGACACGCGGCAGCAGTTCTTC
CAISESDTRQQFF
>17|TRBJ1-4|TRBV7-9|.|TRBD1
TGTGCCAGCAGCCAAGGAGACAGGGCGGTATGGGGTGAAAAACTGTTTTTT
CASSQGDRAVWGEKLFF
>14|TRBJ2-1|TRBV18|.|.
TGTGCCAGCTCACCACTCCAGGGTGAGAATGAGCAGTTCTTC
CASSPLQGENEQFF
>17|TRBJ2-3|TRBV20-1|.|TRBD2
TGCAGTGCTCCGGCCAGGTTTCTAGCGGGAGGCACAGATACGCAGTATTTT
CSAPARFLAGGTDTQYF
>16|TRBJ2-7|TRBV5-1|.|TRBD2
TGCGCCAGCAGCTCCCGTACTAGCGGGAGTATGAGCGAGCAGTACTTC
CASSSRTSGSMSEQYF
>17|TRBJ2-1|TRBV20-1|.|.
TGCAGTGCTCAAAATCCGACAGGGAGGTCCCTCTACAATGAGCAGTTCTTC
CSAQNPTGRSLYNEQFF
>16|TRBJ2-5|TRBV6-5|.|TRBD2
TGTGCCAGCAGTTACCTCACTAGCGGGACTCAAGAGACCCAGTACTTC
CASSYLTSGTQETQYF
>14|TRBJ2-7|TRBV9|.|.
TGTGCCAGCAGCGTAGGAGACTACTCCTACGAGCAGTACTTC
CASSVGDYSYEQYF
>16|TRBJ2-7|TRBV5-1|few|TRBD2
TGCGCCAGCAGCCGACAGACTAGCGGGAACAATTACGAGCAGTACTTC
CASSRQTSGNNYEQYF
>14|TRBJ2-2|TRBV12-3/TRBV12-4|.|.
TGTGCCAGCATCGGGGACCGGAACACCGGGGAGCTGTTTTTT
CASIGDRNTGELFF
>12|TRBJ1-2|TRBV6-5|.|.
TGTGCCAGCAGCAGGGTAGGGTCTGGCTACACCTTC
CASSRVGSGYTF
>12|TRBJ2-7|TRBV29-1|.|TRBD1
TGCAGCGTAACCGGGACAGGCGAAGAGCAGTACTTC
CSVTGTGEEQYF
>15|TRBJ1-5|TRBV28|.|.
TGTGCCAGCAGTTTCCGGGGGCGAAGCAATCAGCCCCAGCATTTT
CASSFRGRSNQPQHF